One sample yielded the 20 T cell receptor beta chains listed below, sequenced in a study of T-cell reconstitution after alpha-beta-depleted transplantation in children (dated by TCRdb to the mid-2010s). Libraries were constructed by PCR. Sequenced using an Illumina HiSeq 2500. TCR library preparation used molecular barcoding, with unique molecular identifiers applied to normalize quantification of the TCRbeta repertoire. TCRdb cleaned the public reads at Q25 with fastp, built clones with MiXCR and kept in-frame beta chains. CDR3 protein duplicates are merged, each entry listing the most common genes and DNA. The sample profile shows fewer than 750,000 distinct CDR3 sequences; around 27% of them were found once. The top ten hold around a third of the sample. Explained via the paper, the treatment or condition label denotes: allogeneic hematopoietic cell transplantation with graft depleted of TCRalphabeta T cells and CD19 B cells.

The source was PBMCs, collected before TCRalphabeta/CD19-depleted stem cell transplant. The receptors shown here come from a boy under three years old with Wiskott-Aldrich syndrome, due to receive a stem cell transplant.

The chain joins TRBV6-2 or TRBV6-3 to TRBJ2-7; perhaps D is TRBD1 or TRBD2 (5 bases each). The CDR3 is 13 amino acids. The V gene's germline CDR1 is MNHEY and CDR2 SVGEGT. With 8 bases removed from V and 3 bases from J, the gap between germline ends came to 14 bases. The CDR3 reads CASQGAEHYEQYF. The CDR3 DNA reads TGTGCCAGCCAGGGAGCGGAGCACTACGAGCAGTACTTC.

V usage is TRBV5-1 and J usage is TRBJ2-1; 13 bases match TRBD2. The CDR3 length is 17 residues. With 5 bases clipped from V and 3 bases from J, the junction kept 8 bases outside the gene matches. The germline gives CDR1 SGHRS, CDR2 YFSETQ. CDR3 nucleotide sequence: TGCGCCAGCAGTTTTGCCGGGACTAGCGGGGTCTACAATGAGCAGTTCTTC. Its protein is CASSFAGTSGVYNEQFF.

The V gene is TRBV29-1, the J gene TRBJ2-2; 11 bases agree with TRBD2. V lost 6 bases, J lost 0 bases, and 3 bases stayed unmatched. Germline lookup yields CDR1 SQVTM and CDR2 ANQGSEA. CDR3 length equals 15 residues. The CDR3 nucleotides read TGCAGCGTCGGGACTAGCGGAACGAACACCGGGGAGCTGTTTTTT. Translation gives CSVGTSGTNTGELFF.

The sample holds a few counts of this clonotype. The chain's CDR3 is CASRQGGSQPQHF. As DNA, the CDR3 is TGTGCCAGTCGACAGGGGGGTAGTCAGCCCCAGCATTTT. This chain connects TRBV19 to TRBJ1-5; TRBD1 matches 9 bases. The CDR3 is 13 residues long. Unmatched junction bases numbered 5, after V lost 8 bases and J lost 6 bases. In germline, CDR1 is LNHDA, CDR2 SQIVND (reference sequence).

This clonotype was found many times. The chain has TRBV18 and TRBJ2-3; D remains unclear. Trimming pared 1 base from V and 0 bases from J, leaving 5 bases between. The CDR3 is made up of 14 amino acids. Germline V gene lookup returns CDR1 KGHSH and CDR2 LQKENI. The CDR3 DNA reads TGTGCCAGCTCACCACTGGCTAGCACAGATACGCAGTATTTT. As protein: CASSPLASTDTQYF.

The chain combines TRBV5-1 with TRBJ2-7, with D unclear. Germline V gene lookup returns CDR1 SGHRS and CDR2 YFSETQ. This CDR3 comprises 14 residues. V lost 5 bases and J 8 bases, leaving 20 bases between the germline ends. The CDR3 DNA sequence: TGCGCCAGCAGGTATACACCCGTACTTTCCCAGCAGTACTTC. Its translation is CASRYTPVLSQQYF.

This chain joins TRBV7-8 and TRBJ2-7; D is unclear. Germline V lookup: CDR1 SGHVS, CDR2 FQNEAQ. The V and J ends lost 4 bases and 3 bases respectively, with 7 bases between them. The CDR3 length is 12 residues. The CDR3 DNA reads as TGTGCCAGCAGCTCACCAATCTACGAGCAGTACTTC. Translated, it gives CASSSPIYEQYF. Complete variable domain (other parts from reference TRBV7-8 and TRBJ2-7): GAGVSQSPRYKVAKRGQDVALRCDPISGHVSLFWYQQALGQGPEFLTYFQNEAQLDKSGLPSDRFFAERPEGSVSTLKIQRTQQEDSAVYLCASSSPIYEQYFGPGTRLTVT.

This clonotype was seen more than once but under ten times. This chain uses TRBV24-1 with TRBJ2-3, with 9 bases fitting TRBD2. Germline V gene lookup returns CDR1 KGHDR and CDR2 SFDVKD. The CDR3 is made up of 16 amino acids. The trim removed 4 bases at V and 0 bases at J, leaving 4 bases unmatched. The CDR3 spells CATSDPSGMSTDTQYF. The DNA for the CDR3 is TGTGCCACCAGTGACCCTAGCGGGATGAGCACAGATACGCAGTATTTT.

This clonotype occurred a few times. The rearrangement links TRBV5-1 to TRBJ2-3; TRBD2 matches at 7 bases. Losses at the gene ends were 0 bases for V and 1 base for J; bases not matched to a gene: 5. This CDR3 comprises 16 residues. Germline lookup yields CDR1 SGHRS and CDR2 YFSETQ. The CDR3 protein is CASSLVASGRTDTQYF. The CDR3 nucleotides are TGCGCCAGCAGCTTGGTAGCTAGCGGACGCACAGATACGCAGTATTTT.

The chain uses TRBV12-3 or TRBV12-4 and TRBJ2-2; D assignment may be TRBD1 or TRBD2 (5 bases each). This CDR3 has 15 amino acids. Between the trimmed V and J ends, which lost 9 bases and 4 bases, there was a span of 18 bases. For the CDR3, the DNA is TGTGCCAGTCAAAGAGGGGCACGCGCCACCGGGGAGCTGTTTTTT. It encodes CASQRGARATGELFF.

The rearrangement uses TRBV7-9 and TRBJ2-3, with 9 bases identical to TRBD1. The germline V gene has CDR1 SEHNR and CDR2 FQNEAQ (reference sequence). There are 15 residues in the CDR3. Losses at the gene ends were 5 bases for V and 1 base for J; bases not matched to a gene: 4. CDR3 coding DNA: TGTGCCAGCAGCCCGGGACAGGGCCGCACAGATACGCAGTATTTT. This encodes CASSPGQGRTDTQYF.

In its sample, this clonotype was seen a few times. The chain carries TRBV5-8 and TRBJ1-1; maybe TRBD1 (5 bases). The length of the CDR3 is 14 residues. From germline, CDR1 is SGHTS and CDR2 YDEGEE. The V end lost 4 bases, the J end lost 1 base, and 11 bases lay between the germline ends. CDR3 loop: CASSGGRRNTEAFF. The CDR3 DNA reads as TGTGCCAGCAGCGGGGGACGGAGGAACACTGAAGCTTTCTTT.

The rearrangement uses TRBV11-2 and TRBJ2-1, with D hard to call. The length of the CDR3 is 15 residues. Trimming took off 0 bases at V and 3 bases at J, with 9 bases between the two ends. Germline-derived CDR1 and CDR2 are SGHAT and FQNNGV. The CDR3 region has the DNA TGTGCCAGCAGCTTAGATATCCCACTCTACAATGAGCAGTTCTTC. Translation: CASSLDIPLYNEQFF.

V gene TRBV2 combines with J gene TRBJ1-5, with 10 bases that match TRBD1. Germline-derived CDR1 and CDR2 are SNHLY and FYNNEI. CDR3 length: 15 residues. The trim removed 0 bases at V and 7 bases at J, leaving 3 bases unmatched. CDR3 amino acids: CASSEAGQGSQPQHF. The DNA for the CDR3 is TGTGCCAGCAGTGAAGCGGGACAGGGGAGCCAGCCCCAGCATTTT.

This clonotype was counted between two and nine times. The chain is built from TRBV20-1 and TRBJ1-1; D call uncertain. V shed 3 bases and J shed 1 base, with 12 bases lying between them. This CDR3 contains 14 residues. The germline V gene has CDR1 DFQATT and CDR2 SNEGSKA (reference sequence). This CDR3 reads CSASNPGSNTEAFF. CDR3 nucleotide sequence: TGCAGTGCTAGTAACCCGGGATCGAACACTGAAGCTTTCTTT.

This clonotype came up a few times. This chain uses TRBV25-1 with TRBJ1-4; the D is unclear. Trimming cost V 2 bases and J 2 bases, with 15 bases left between them. Germline CDR1 MGHDK, CDR2 SYGVNS. CDR3 length equals 17 residues. CDR3 sequence: CASSEDRLAGTNEKLFF. CDR3 bases: TGTGCCAGCAGTGAAGACCGACTCGCCGGGACTAATGAAAAACTGTTTTTT.

The J gene is TRBJ1-4, the V gene TRBV5-1; 9 nucleotides match TRBD1. In germline, CDR1 is SGHRS, CDR2 YFSETQ. The CDR3 is 13 amino acids. J was trimmed by 11 bases and V by 4 bases; bases with no gene match: 6. The CDR3 coding sequence is TGCGCCAGCAGCGTGGGACAGGGAGGGAAACTGTTTTTT. It specifies CASSVGQGGKLFF.

V gene TRBV2 combines with J gene TRBJ2-5; TRBD2 aligns across 10 bases. Unmatched junction bases numbered 9, after V lost 8 bases and J lost 6 bases. From germline, CDR1 is SNHLY and CDR2 FYNNEI. This CDR3 has 14 amino acids. The CDR3 DNA is TGTGCCAGCTCGCTAGCGGGAGCGGGGAAGACCCAGTACTTC. This codes for CASSLAGAGKTQYF.

About this clonotype: Mismatch with germline at one junction end may stem from a read error. The chain recombines TRBV5-1 with TRBJ1-4; tentative D call: TRBD1 (5 bases). Germline CDR1 and CDR2: SGHRS and YFSETQ. This CDR3 has 14 amino acids. The CDR3 bases are TGCGCCACCAGCTTCCAGGGTGTGGGTGAAAAACTGTTTTTT. Translation gives CATSFQGVGEKLFF.

The J gene is TRBJ2-1, the V gene TRBV11-2, with a weak D call TRBD1 (5 bases). The CDR3 is 14 amino acids. V lost 0 bases, J lost 7 bases, and 10 bases lay in between. Germline V gene data show CDR1 as SGHAT and CDR2 as FQNNGV. The CDR3 coding sequence is TGTGCCAGCAGCTTAGATCGATCAGGGAATGAGCAGTTCTTC. This codes for CASSLDRSGNEQFF.